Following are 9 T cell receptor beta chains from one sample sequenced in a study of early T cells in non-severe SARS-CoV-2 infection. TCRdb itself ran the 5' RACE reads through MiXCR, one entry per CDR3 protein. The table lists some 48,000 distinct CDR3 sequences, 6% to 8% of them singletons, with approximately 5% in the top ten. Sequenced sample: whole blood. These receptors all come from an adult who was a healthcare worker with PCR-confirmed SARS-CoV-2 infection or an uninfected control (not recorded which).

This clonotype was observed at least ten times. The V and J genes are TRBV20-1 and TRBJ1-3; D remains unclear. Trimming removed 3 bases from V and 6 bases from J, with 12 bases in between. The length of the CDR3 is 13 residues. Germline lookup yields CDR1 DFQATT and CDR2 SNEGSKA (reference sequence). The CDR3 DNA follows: TGCAGTGCTAGCGCCGGGTATGAAAACACCATATATTTT. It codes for CSASAGYENTIYF.

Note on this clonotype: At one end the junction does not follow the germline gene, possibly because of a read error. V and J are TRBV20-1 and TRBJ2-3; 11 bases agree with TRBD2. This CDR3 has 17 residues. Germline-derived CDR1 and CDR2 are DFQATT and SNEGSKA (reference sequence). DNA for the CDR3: TGCAGTGCTGGAGATCTGGCTAGCGGGGGGAAAATGGATACGCAGTATTTT. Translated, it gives CSAGDLASGGKMDTQYF.

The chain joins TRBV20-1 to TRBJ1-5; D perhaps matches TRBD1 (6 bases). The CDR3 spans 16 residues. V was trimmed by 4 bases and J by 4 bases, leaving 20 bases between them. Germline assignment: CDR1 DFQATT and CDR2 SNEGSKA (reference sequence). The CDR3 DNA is TGCAGTGCTACCGGCCGGACAGACCTAAGGAATCAGCCCCAGCATTTT. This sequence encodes CSATGRTDLRNQPQHF.

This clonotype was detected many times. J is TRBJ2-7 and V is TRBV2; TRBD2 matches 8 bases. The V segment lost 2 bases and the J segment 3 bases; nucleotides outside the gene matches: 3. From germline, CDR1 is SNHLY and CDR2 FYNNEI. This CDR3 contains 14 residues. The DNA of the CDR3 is TGTGCCAGCAGTGAATCTGCGGGGGGCTACGAGCAGTACTTC. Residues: CASSESAGGYEQYF.

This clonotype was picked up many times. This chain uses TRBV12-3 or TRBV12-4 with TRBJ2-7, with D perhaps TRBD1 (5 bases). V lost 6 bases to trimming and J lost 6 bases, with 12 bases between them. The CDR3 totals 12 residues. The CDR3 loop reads CASSPGFREQYF. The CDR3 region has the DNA TGTGCCAGCAGCCCAGGGTTTCGCGAGCAGTACTTC.

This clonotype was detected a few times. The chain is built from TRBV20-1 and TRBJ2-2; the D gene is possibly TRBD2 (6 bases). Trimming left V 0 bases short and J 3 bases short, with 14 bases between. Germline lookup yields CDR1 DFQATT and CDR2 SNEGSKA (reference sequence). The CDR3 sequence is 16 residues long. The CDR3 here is CSARDSRLVDTGELFF. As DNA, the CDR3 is TGCAGTGCTAGAGATTCGAGACTAGTGGACACCGGGGAGCTGTTTTTT.

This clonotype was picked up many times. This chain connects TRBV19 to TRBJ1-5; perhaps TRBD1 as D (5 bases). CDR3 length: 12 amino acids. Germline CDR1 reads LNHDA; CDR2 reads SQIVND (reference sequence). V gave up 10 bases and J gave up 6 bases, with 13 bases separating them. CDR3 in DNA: TGTGCCATTGGGGACGGAGGTCAGCCCCAGCATTTT. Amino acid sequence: CAIGDGGQPQHF.

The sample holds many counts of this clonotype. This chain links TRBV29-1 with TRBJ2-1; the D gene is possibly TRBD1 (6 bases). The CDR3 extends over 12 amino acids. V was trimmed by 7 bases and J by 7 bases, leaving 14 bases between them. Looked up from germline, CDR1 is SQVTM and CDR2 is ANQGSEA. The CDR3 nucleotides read TGCAGCGCCCATGAACAGGGAAATGAGCAGTTCTTC. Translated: CSAHEQGNEQFF.

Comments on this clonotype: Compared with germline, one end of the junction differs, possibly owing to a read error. The CDR3 DNA reads as TGTGTCAGCAGTTTTAACGGGGAGCTGTTTTTT. This codes for CVSSFNGELFF. The rearrangement uses TRBV7-9 and TRBJ2-2; D unresolved. Germline values: CDR1 SEHNR, CDR2 FQNEAQ (reference sequence). This CDR3 has 11 amino acids.